This TCR beta chain stems from a study of blood T cell repertoires in COVID-19. Study-wide background: PBMCs, B-cell-depleted T cells, or T cells were the source of the cDNA or gDNA that made up the material.

Per the authors' pipeline: Reference gene primer amplification gave estimated nucleated cell counts. Here immunoSEQ multiplex PCR was the method, and the copy in TCRdb shows in-frame clones only, minus some. The V and J calls and the clone size are those of that table, but D and trimming were determined from the DNA. The sample lists 90,000 to 120,000 clones; approximately 88% were seen once. The CDR3 runs to 12 residues. Trimming left V 5 bases short and J 8 bases short, with 12 bases between. CDR1 is KGHSH and CDR2 is LQKENI in the germline V gene. This clonotype originated in a man in his forties or fifties with active or convalescent COVID-19. J is TRBJ1-2 and V is TRBV18, with TRBD1 as a possible D gene (5 bases). Specimen: peripheral blood. This chain's CDR3 is CASSAGRDGYTF. CDR3 nucleotides: TGTGCCAGCTCAGCCGGGAGGGACGGCTACACCTTC. The full variable domain, with the rest looked up from reference TRBV18 and TRBJ1-2, is NAGVMQNPRHLVRRRGQEARLRCSPMKGHSHVYWYRQLPEEGLKFMVYLQKENIIDESGMPKERFSAEFPKEGPSILRIQQVVRGDSAAYFCASSAGRDGYTFGSGTRLTVV.